This TCR beta chain was found in a study of CD8+ T cells in alopecia areata. Study-wide background: Tofacitinib lasted 6 to 18 months, then 6 months off drug. Study-level results: The study found tofacitinib significantly decreased scalp clonality and expanded CD8+ clones among the top 100. Baseline CD8+ expansion's link to response remains uncertain, as there was one nonresponder.

Extraction and reverse transcription of RNA yielded cDNA as the sequencing template. The table came from immunoSEQ multiplex PCR; TCRdb's copy has only in-frame clones and leaves some out. Here the sample spans hundreds of thousands of clones, less than 45% being singletons. There are a few counts of this clone. What it binds is unknown. CDR3 length: 18 residues. The germline V gene encodes CDR1 SGHTA and CDR2 FQGNSA. Between the trimmed V and J ends, which lost 2 bases and 0 bases, there was a span of 17 bases. The treatment was: oral pan-JAK inhibitor, 5-10 mg twice daily. The receptor comes from a human donor with alopecia areata. The source material was CD4+ T cells sorted from blood, sampled around week 31, from a patient treated with tofacitinib. The chain combines TRBV7-2 with TRBJ2-1; tentatively, D is TRBD1 (5 bases). The CDR3 DNA reads TGTGCCAGCAGCTTAATGATGGCAGGGCCGACCTCCTACAATGAGCAGTTCTTC. Protein sequence: CASSLMMAGPTSYNEQFF.